This T cell receptor (beta chain) was captured by sequencing in a study of T cells expressing NK-cell markers. TCRdb reworked the 5' RACE reads into one entry per CDR3 protein, no DNA. The sample yields about 550,000 distinct CDR3 sequences, of which the top ten take up less than 4.5%. The CDR3 has 16 residues. Germline loops: CDR1 MGHRA, CDR2 YSYEKL. The source is a man aged 18 to 30 in good health. The chain recombines TRBV4-1 with TRBJ2-5; absent DNA, TCRdb's TRBD1 call cannot be checked. Sequenced: blood T cells: a sorted CD56 or NKG2C T cell subset, CD4+ or CD8+ T cells, or bulk PBMC T cells (not recorded which). CDR3 protein: CASSQPGQGVKGTQYF.